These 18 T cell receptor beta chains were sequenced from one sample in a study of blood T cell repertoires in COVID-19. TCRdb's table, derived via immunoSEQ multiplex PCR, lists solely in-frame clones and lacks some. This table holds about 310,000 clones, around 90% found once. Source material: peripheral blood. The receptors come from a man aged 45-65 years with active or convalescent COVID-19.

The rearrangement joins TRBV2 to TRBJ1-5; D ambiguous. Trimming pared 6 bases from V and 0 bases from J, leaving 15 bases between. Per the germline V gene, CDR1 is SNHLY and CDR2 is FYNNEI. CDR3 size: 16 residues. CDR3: CASRVGQDNSNQPQHF. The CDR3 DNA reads TGTGCCAGCAGGGTGGGCCAGGATAATAGCAATCAGCCCCAGCATTTT.

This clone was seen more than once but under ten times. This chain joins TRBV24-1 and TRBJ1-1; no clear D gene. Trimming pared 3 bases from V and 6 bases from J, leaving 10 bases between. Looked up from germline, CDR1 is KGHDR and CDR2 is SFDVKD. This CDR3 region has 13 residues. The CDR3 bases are TGTGCCACCAGTGATCATAGTCTATCTGAAGCTTTCTTT. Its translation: CATSDHSLSEAFF.

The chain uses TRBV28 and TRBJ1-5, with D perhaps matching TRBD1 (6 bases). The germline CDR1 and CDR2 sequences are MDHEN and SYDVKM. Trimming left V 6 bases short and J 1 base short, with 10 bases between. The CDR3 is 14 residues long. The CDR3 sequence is CASSRGGSNQPQHF. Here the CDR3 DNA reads TGTGCCAGCAGCCGAGGGGGAAGCAATCAGCCCCAGCATTTT. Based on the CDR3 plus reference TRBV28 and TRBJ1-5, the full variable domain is DVKVTQSSRYLVKRTGEKVFLECVQDMDHENMFWYRQDPGLGLRLIYFSYDVKMKEKGDIPEGYSVSREKKERFSLILESASTNQTSMYLCASSRGGSNQPQHFGDGTRLSIL.

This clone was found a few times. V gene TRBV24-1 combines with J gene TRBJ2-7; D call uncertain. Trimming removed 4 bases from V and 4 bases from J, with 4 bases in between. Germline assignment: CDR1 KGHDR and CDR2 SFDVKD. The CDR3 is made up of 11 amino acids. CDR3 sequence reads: CATSDRYEQYF. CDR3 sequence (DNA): TGTGCCACCAGTGACCGGTACGAGCAGTACTTC.

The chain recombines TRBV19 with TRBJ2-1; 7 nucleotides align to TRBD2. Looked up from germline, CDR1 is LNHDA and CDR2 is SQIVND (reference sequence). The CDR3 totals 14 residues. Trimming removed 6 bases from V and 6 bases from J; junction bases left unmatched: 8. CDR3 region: CASRLGGTINEQFF. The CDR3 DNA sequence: TGTGCCAGTAGATTGGGGGGGACTATCAATGAGCAGTTCTTC.

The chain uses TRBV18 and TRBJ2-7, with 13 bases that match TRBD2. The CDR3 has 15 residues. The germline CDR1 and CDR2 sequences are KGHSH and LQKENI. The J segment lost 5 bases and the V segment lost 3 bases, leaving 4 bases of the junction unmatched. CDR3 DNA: TGTGCCAGCTCACCTCCCGGGACTAGCGGGGACGAGCAGTACTTC. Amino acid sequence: CASSPPGTSGDEQYF.

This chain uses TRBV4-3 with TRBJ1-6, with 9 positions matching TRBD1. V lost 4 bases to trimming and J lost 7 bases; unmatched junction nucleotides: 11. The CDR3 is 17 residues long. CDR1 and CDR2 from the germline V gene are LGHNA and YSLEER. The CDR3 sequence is CASSPRKQGAENSPLHF. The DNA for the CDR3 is TGCGCCAGCAGCCCTAGGAAACAGGGGGCGGAGAATTCACCCCTCCACTTT.

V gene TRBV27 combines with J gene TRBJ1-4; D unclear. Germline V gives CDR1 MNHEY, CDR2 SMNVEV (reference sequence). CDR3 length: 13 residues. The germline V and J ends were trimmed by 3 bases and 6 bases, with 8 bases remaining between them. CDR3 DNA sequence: TGTGCCAGCAGTTTCGTTATTCATGAAAAACTGTTTTTT. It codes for CASSFVIHEKLFF.

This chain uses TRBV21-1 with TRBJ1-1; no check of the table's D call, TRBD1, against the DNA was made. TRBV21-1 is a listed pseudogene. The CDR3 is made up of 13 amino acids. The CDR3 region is CASSKEGDTEAFF. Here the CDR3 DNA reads TGTGCCAGCAGCAAAGAGGGGGACACTGAAGCTTTCTTT.

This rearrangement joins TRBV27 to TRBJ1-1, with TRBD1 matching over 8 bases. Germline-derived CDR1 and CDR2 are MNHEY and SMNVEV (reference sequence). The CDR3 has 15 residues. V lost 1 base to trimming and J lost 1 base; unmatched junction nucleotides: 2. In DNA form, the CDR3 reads TGTGCCAGCAGTTTATTCCAGGGGGCGAACACTGAAGCTTTCTTT. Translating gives CASSLFQGANTEAFF.

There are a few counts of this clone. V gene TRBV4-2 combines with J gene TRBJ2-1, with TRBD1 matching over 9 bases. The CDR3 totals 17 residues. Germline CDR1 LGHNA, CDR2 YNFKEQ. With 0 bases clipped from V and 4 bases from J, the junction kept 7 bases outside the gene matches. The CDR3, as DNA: TGTGCCAGCAGCCAAGATAGCGGACAGGGGAGGTACAATGAGCAGTTCTTC. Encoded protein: CASSQDSGQGRYNEQFF.

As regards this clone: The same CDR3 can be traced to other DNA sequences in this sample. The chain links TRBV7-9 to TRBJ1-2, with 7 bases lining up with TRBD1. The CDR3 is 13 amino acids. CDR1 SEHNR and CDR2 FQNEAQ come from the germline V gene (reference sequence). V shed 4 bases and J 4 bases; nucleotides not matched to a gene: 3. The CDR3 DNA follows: TGTGCCAGCAGCTCCCGGGACAGCTATGGCTACACCTTC. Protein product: CASSSRDSYGYTF.

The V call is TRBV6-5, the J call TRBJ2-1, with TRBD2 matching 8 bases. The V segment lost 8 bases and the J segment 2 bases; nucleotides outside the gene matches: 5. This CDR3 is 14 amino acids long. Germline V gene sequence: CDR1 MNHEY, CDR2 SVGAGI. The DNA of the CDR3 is TGTGCCAGCCACCTTAGCGGGACCTACAATGAGCAGTTCTTC. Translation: CASHLSGTYNEQFF.

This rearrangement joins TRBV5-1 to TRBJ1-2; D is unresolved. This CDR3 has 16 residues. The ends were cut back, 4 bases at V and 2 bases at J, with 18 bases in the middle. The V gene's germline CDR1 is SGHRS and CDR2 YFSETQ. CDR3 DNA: TGCGCCAGCAGCCCCTTAACAGCGGCTATAAACTATGGCTACACCTTC. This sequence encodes CASSPLTAAINYGYTF.

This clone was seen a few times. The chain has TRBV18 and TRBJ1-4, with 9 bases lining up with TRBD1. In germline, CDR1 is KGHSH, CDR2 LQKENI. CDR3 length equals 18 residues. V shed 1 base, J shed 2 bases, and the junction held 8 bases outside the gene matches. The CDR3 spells CASSPLTIQGATNEKLFF. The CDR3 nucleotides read TGTGCCAGCTCACCACTAACGATACAGGGGGCGACTAATGAAAAACTGTTTTTT.

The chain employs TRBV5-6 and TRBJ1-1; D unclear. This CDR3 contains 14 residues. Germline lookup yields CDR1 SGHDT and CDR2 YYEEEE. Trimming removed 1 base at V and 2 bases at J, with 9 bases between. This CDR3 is CASSLWQINTEAFF. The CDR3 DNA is TGTGCCAGCAGCTTGTGGCAAATAAACACTGAAGCTTTCTTT. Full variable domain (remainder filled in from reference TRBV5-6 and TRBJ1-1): DAGVTQSPTHLIKTRGQQVTLRCSPKSGHDTVSWYQQALGQGPQFIFQYYEEEERQRGNFPDRFSGHQFPNYSSELNVNALLLGDSALYLCASSLWQINTEAFFGQGTRLTVV.

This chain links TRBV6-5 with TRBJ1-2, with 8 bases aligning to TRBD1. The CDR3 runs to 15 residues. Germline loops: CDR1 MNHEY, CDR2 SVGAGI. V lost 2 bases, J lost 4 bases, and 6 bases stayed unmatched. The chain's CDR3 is CASSYPGQGPYGYTF. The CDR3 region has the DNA TGTGCCAGCAGTTACCCCGGACAGGGCCCCTATGGCTACACCTTC.

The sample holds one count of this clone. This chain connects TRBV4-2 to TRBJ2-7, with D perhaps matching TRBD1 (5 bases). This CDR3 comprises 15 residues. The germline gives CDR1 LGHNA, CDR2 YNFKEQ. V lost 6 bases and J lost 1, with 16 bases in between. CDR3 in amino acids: CASSPSSTDSYEQYF. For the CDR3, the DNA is TGTGCCAGCAGTCCCTCATCGACAGATTCCTACGAGCAGTACTTC.